This section outlines one TCR beta chain sequence together with its context. At least ten counts were recorded for this clonotype. Its target antigen remains unknown. Per-nucleotide qualities are absent, and no much larger clonotype sits a single base away. Libraries were built with 5' RACE. Sequencing was performed on a NextSeq 500. Unique molecular identifiers were attached to individual cDNA molecules in the TCR library protocol so that sequencing error and PCR bias could be corrected. Both TCR alpha and beta chains were sequenced, and tight co-correlation was observed between alpha and beta sequence abundances in each sample. The authors' analysis ran thus. V gene, J gene and CDR3 annotation of TCR sequences was performed with Decombinator V4. Expanded TCRs were defined as changing significantly between any two time points under a Poisson model with p below 0.0001. TCR abundances were normalised to the total number of TCRs sequenced per sample and expressed as counts per million. TRAV1-2 paired with TRAJ12, TRAJ20 or TRAJ33 defined MAIT TCRs, while TRAV10 paired with TRAJ18 defined iNKT TCRs. VDJdb, accessed 1 November 2021, was searched for CMV, EBV and SARS-CoV-2 annotated TCRs, with TCRs annotated for multiple antigens excluded. TCRdb passed the public sequencing reads through fastp at Q25 and MiXCR, retaining productive beta sequences. Under each unique CDR3 protein, matching rows form one entry showing the most common genes and DNA. TCRdb, not the original authors, processed these V and J calls. The sample has roughly 80,000 distinct CDR3 sequences on record, more than 9% of them singletons. The ten largest account for around 4.6% of the sample.

The cysteine opens and the phenylalanine closes a CDR3 of 15 amino acids. The CDR3 DNA has 45 bases and is translated from base 1. CDR1 and CDR2, looked up from the germline V gene, are SGDLS and YYNGEE. Cut back by 4 bases and 8 bases, the V and J ends lie 19 bases apart. These data are taken from a study of early T cells in non-severe SARS-CoV-2 infection (dated by TCRdb to 2020 to 2022). General notes on the study: Because TCR sequencing relied on bulk RNA taken from unsorted whole blood, pairing of alpha and beta chains was not possible.

A case-control design nested within a healthcare worker cohort in London, UK, was used, with weekly nasopharyngeal swab PCR tests and blood sampling performed. Healthcare workers were enrolled in the week of the UK lockdown, from 23 to 31 March 2020, and were followed every week for up to roughly 15 weeks. Summary of the overall study and its limitations: VDJdb matching was skewed toward anti-spike CD8 responses, so virus-specific expansions were likely underestimated and private and CD4 specificities were missed.

The sequenced material came from whole blood. This TCR was recovered from an adult who was a healthcare worker with PCR-confirmed SARS-CoV-2 infection or an uninfected control (not recorded which). This chain joins TRBV9 to TRBJ2-1, with the identity of the D gene unclear. The CDR3 protein: CASSPSTLRAYEQFF. The bases read TGTGCCAGCAGCCCAAGCACTCTCCGGGCCTATGAGCAGTTCTTC.